This T cell receptor beta chain was observed in a study of cytomegalovirus exposure and HLA in healthy donors. At the level of the study: A preliminary data release comprised 80 million or so unique TCRs obtained from HLA-typed donors.

Of note for this clone: Antigen specificity is unknown.

Primers for the PCR totalled 60 Vbeta and 13 Jbeta. Libraries were prepared by immunoSEQ multiplex PCR; TCRdb keeps only in-frame clonotypes and omits some of them. This table holds about 140,000 clones, roughly three fifths found once. Per the germline V gene, CDR1 is SEHNR and CDR2 is FQNEAQ (reference sequence). The CDR3 runs 11 residues. The germline V and J ends were trimmed by 8 bases and 8 bases, with 12 bases remaining between them. Study-wide findings and caveats: TCR beta V- and J-gene trimming, according to a later analysis, was linked to a missense DCLRE1C variant. TCR association rates varied by HLA locus in a later analysis, with DRB1 highest and HLA-C lowest.

The rearrangement joins TRBV7-9 to TRBJ1-1, with D tentatively TRBD1 (5 bases). The sequenced sample was PBMCs. This receptor was obtained from a male donor in good health and CMV-seronegative. CDR3 coding DNA: TGTGCCAGCGGATCGGGGGGGGAAGCTTTCTTT. Protein sequence: CASGSGGEAFF.